A single TCR beta chain is shown here with its context. Here immunoSEQ multiplex PCR was the method, and the copy in TCRdb shows in-frame clones only, minus some. The sample lists 55,000 to 80,000 clones; around 80% were seen once. This sample was taken from a study of OX40 agonist ivuxolimab in advanced cancers. The wider study: Patients took ivuxolimab, an agonistic anti-OX40 (CD134) antibody. A diagnosis of hepatocellular carcinoma, melanoma, renal cell or head and neck cancer was present in dose-escalation patients.

Trimming stripped 5 bases from V and 3 bases from J, with 13 bases between. CDR1 and CDR2 (germline): MNHEY, SMNVEV (reference sequence). CDR3 length: 14 amino acids. This clonotype was sampled from an adult with an advanced solid tumor such as melanoma, head and neck, liver or kidney cancer. The J gene is TRBJ1-1, the V gene TRBV27; no clear D gene. The sequences come from CD4+ or CD8+ T cells sorted from blood, collected in a trial of the OX40 agonist ivuxolimab. For the CDR3, the DNA is TGTGCCAGCAGTCTCCTCTGGAGGGACACTGAAGCTTTCTTT. Encoded protein: CASSLLWRDTEAFF.